These 9 T cell receptor beta chains were sequenced from one sample in a study of shared clonotypes between healthy human individuals. Using immunoSEQ multiplex PCR, the repertoire was profiled, and TCRdb retains in-frame clones only, with some absent. The sample includes roughly 1,600,000 clones, around 98.5% of them seen just once. Material for sequencing was naive CD4+ T cells sorted from blood. Noted subset: CD45RA+ positively selected. These receptors all stem from a man younger than 45 in good health.

The genes are TRBV5-4 and TRBJ1-2, with D perhaps TRBD1 (5 bases). This CDR3 region has 15 residues. Deletions cut 4 bases from V and 4 bases from J, with 17 bases between. Germline loops: CDR1 SGHNT, CDR2 YYREEE (reference sequence). The CDR3 DNA reads TGTGCCAGCAGCGAACCGGGACGGAGTATCTATGGCTACACCTTC. It translates to CASSEPGRSIYGYTF.

V is TRBV5-1 and J is TRBJ1-4; D remains ambiguous. Germline loops: CDR1 SGHRS, CDR2 YFSETQ. The germline V and J ends were trimmed by 5 bases and 0 bases, with 8 bases remaining between them. The CDR3 totals 14 residues. Here the CDR3 DNA reads TGCGCCAGCAGTTCATTATCAACTAATGAAAAACTGTTTTTT. This codes for CASSSLSTNEKLFF.

The chain's CDR3 is CASSLESSSGNTIYF. CDR3 sequence (DNA): TGCGCCAGCAGCTTGGAGTCGAGCTCTGGAAACACCATATATTTT. The genes are TRBV5-1 and TRBJ1-3; D is unresolved. The length of the CDR3 is 15 residues. Germline V lookup: CDR1 SGHRS, CDR2 YFSETQ. The V and J ends lost 0 bases and 0 bases respectively, with 7 bases between them. The full variable domain, in which reference TRBV5-1 and TRBJ1-3 provide the parts outside the CDR3, is KAGVTQTPRYLIKTRGQQVTLSCSPISGHRSVSWYQQTPGQGLQFLFEYFSETQRNKGNFPGRFSGRQFSNSRSEMNVSTLELGDSALYLCASSLESSSGNTIYFGEGSWLTVV.

V usage is TRBV11-2 and J usage is TRBJ1-5; a weak D match, TRBD1 (6 bases). V was shortened by 5 bases and J by 4 bases, with 15 bases between the two germline ends. This CDR3 region has 15 residues. The germline V gene has CDR1 SGHAT and CDR2 FQNNGV. The CDR3 is CASSPGQSLNQPQHF. In DNA form, the CDR3 reads TGTGCCAGCAGCCCTGGACAGTCTTTAAATCAGCCCCAGCATTTT. The complete variable domain, with remaining parts taken from reference TRBV11-2 and TRBJ1-5, reads EAGVAQSPRYKIIEKRQSVAFWCNPISGHATLYWYQQILGQGPKLLIQFQNNGVVDDSQLPKDRFSAERLKGVDSTLKIQPAKLEDSAVYLCASSPGQSLNQPQHFGDGTRLSIL.

The CDR3 bases are TGCGCCAGCAGCTTAGGTGTACAGGTGAACACTGAAGCTTTCTTT. This translates into CASSLGVQVNTEAFF. The chain links TRBV5-1 to TRBJ1-1; a possible D gene is TRBD1 (5 bases). The CDR3 is 15 amino acids. CDR1 and CDR2 (germline): SGHRS, YFSETQ. Between the trimmed V and J ends, which lost 2 bases and 0 bases, there was a span of 11 bases.

The chain is built from TRBV5-8 and TRBJ1-2, with TRBD1 matching 10 bases. The junction had 2 bases not matched to a gene; V was cut back by 2 bases and J by 13 bases. CDR1 and CDR2 (germline): SGHTS, YDEGEE. CDR3 size: 11 residues. CDR3 bases: TGTGCCAGCAGCTTCGGGACAGGGGTCACCTTC. Translation: CASSFGTGVTF.

This sequence joins TRBV10-3 and TRBJ1-2, with D possibly being TRBD1 (5 bases). This CDR3 comprises 14 residues. Germline V CDR1 and CDR2: ENHRY, SYGVKD. The germline V and J ends were trimmed by 9 bases and 4 bases, with 18 bases remaining between them. This chain's CDR3 is CAIGLGGAGYGYTF. Written as DNA, the CDR3 is TGTGCCATTGGACTGGGTGGGGCCGGCTATGGCTACACCTTC.

This chain uses TRBV5-1 with TRBJ2-3; possibly TRBD2 for D (6 bases). Looked up from germline, CDR1 is SGHRS and CDR2 is YFSETQ. The CDR3 loop spans 14 amino acids. The V and J ends lost 5 bases and 1 base respectively, with 11 bases between them. The CDR3 DNA follows: TGCGCCAGCAGACCCACGGGGGGCACAGATACGCAGTATTTT. Translated: CASRPTGGTDTQYF.

CDR3 amino acids: CATGLDEQYF. The CDR3, as DNA: TGTGCCACCGGTCTGGACGAGCAGTACTTC. The chain employs TRBV10-3 and TRBJ2-7; no firm D call. The germline gives CDR1 ENHRY, CDR2 SYGVKD. This CDR3 contains 10 residues. The V end was cut by 10 bases, the J end by 5 bases, with 9 bases between.